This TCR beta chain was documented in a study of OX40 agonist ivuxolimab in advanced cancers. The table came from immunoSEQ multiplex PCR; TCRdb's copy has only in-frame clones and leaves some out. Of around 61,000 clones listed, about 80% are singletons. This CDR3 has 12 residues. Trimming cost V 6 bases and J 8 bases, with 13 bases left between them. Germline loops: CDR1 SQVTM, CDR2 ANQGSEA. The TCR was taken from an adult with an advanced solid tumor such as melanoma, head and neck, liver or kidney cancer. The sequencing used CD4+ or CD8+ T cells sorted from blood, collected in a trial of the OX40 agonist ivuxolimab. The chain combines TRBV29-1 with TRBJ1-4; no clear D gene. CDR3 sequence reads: CSVRDSREKLFF. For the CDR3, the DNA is TGCAGCGTCCGCGACTCCCGGGAAAAACTGTTTTTT. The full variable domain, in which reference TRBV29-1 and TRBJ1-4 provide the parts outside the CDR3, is SAVISQKPSRDICQRGTSLTIQCQVDSQVTMMFWYRQQPGQSLTLIATANQGSEATYESGFVIDKFPISRPNLTFSTLTVSNMSPEDSSIYLCSVRDSREKLFFGSGTQLSVL.